This T cell receptor beta chain is drawn from a study of blood T cell repertoires in COVID-19 (TCRdb year 2020). Broadly, across the study: Collaborator samples came from the United States, Italy and Spain and covered acute and convalescent phases of COVID-19. The material from the prospective study consisted of cDNA or gDNA derived from T cells, B-cell-depleted T cells, or PBMCs. Nearly every sample came with metadata listing a de-identified subject ID, COVID-19 status, age in years and sex. The repertoires were made available in a free public database intended to serve as a resource for research on the immune response to SARS-CoV-2. Deeply sampled blood TCRbeta repertoires from subjects exposed to, actively infected with, or recovered from COVID-19 were included in the dataset. Samples were obtained from the ongoing ImmuneRACE study (first 160 participants) and from 950 to 1,500 subjects provided by 6 global collaborators. Where HLA class I and class II types were available, the types were taken from metadata supplied by the sample provider, not from assay-based typing.

In this sample, this clone turned up a few times. Its antigen remains undetermined. No base qualities exist here, and no much larger clone lies one base off it. The immunoSEQ Assay, a bias-controlled multiplex PCR, was used to amplify TCRbeta CDR3 regions from genomic DNA. The source study handled its data this way. The number of nucleated cells in each sample was estimated by amplification of reference gene primers within the assay. To quantify the absolute abundance of each unique TCRbeta CDR3 rearrangement, sequence reads were collapsed and filtered. For each sample, productive Simpson clonality was calculated as the square root of Simpson's diversity index over productive rearrangements. TCRdb stores this immuneACCESS table with in-frame sequences only. Part of the clones is absent; in the studies checked, under half of the shortfall reflects unresolved V genes, and no reason is known for the rest. The DNA gave D and trimming, while V, J and clone size come from that table. The sample table shows 75,000 to 90,000 clones, and 85% are seen once. Under 20% of the sample lies in the top ten.

General conclusions and limits of the study: How much clinical and demographic metadata was included differed by source and by participant, and the metadata was provided uncurated.

The CDR3 covers 15 residues, taking in both the cysteine and the phenylalanine. Of all the DNA, just the CDR3 is kept, 45 bases in frame from base 1. CDR1 and CDR2, looked up from the germline V gene, are SGHDN and FVKESK. Trimming removed 1 base from V and 10 bases from J, leaving 16 bases between the germline ends. Collaborating institutions collected whole blood in K2EDTA tubes following their own protocols. For TCRbeta analysis, collaborators shipped samples in one of three forms: frozen whole blood, isolated PBMCs, or DNA extracted from either of those sample types. The sequencing sample was made of peripheral blood. This receptor chain uses TRBV14 and TRBJ1-4, with TRBD1 as a weak D call on 5 bases. This sequence originates from an elderly man with active or convalescent COVID-19. CDR3 region: CASSQAAAGSGKLFF. The DNA is TGTGCCAGCAGCCAAGCGGCGGCAGGGTCGGGAAAACTGTTTTTT.